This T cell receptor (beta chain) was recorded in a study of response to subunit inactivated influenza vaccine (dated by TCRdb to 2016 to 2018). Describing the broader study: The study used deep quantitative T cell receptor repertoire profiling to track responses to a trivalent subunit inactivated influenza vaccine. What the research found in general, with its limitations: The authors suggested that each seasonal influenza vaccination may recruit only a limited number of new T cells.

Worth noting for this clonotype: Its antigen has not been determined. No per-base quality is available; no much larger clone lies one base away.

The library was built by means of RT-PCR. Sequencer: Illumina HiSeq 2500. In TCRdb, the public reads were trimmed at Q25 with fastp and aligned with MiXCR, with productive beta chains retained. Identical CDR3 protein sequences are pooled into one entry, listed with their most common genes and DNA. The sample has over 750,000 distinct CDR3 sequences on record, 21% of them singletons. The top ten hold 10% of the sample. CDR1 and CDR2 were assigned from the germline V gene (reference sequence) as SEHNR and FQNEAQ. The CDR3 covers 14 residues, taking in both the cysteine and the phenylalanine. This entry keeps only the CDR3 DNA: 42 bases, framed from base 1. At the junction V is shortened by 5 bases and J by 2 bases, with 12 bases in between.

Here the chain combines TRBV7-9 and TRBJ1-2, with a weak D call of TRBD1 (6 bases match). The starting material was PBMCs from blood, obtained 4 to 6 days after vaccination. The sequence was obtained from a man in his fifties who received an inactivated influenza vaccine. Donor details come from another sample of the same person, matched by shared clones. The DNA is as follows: TGTGCCAGCAGCATCGCCGGACAGAACTATGGCTACACCTTC. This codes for CASSIAGQNYGYTF.